Shown below are 30 T cell receptor beta chains from a single sample sequenced in a study of blood T cell repertoires in COVID-19. Sequencing used immunoSEQ multiplex PCR; TCRdb keeps in-frame clones, though not all of them. The sample holds a few hundred thousand clones, roughly nine tenths seen once. The sample comprised peripheral blood. These receptors were taken from a woman aged 35 to 49 who had recovered from COVID-19.

This sequence joins TRBV20-1 and TRBJ2-1, with D perhaps matching TRBD1 (5 bases). The germline V gene has CDR1 DFQATT and CDR2 SNEGSKA (reference sequence). The length of the CDR3 is 12 residues. V lost 3 bases and J 9 bases, leaving 12 bases between the germline ends. The DNA of the CDR3 is TGCAGTGCTAGTTTTACAGGTCGTGAGCAGTTCTTC. This translates into CSASFTGREQFF.

V and J are TRBV7-6 and TRBJ2-1, with 10 bases matching TRBD2. V gave up 7 bases and J gave up 6 bases; unmatched junction bases: 9. The CDR3 is 15 amino acids. Germline V gene sequence: CDR1 SGHVS, CDR2 FNYEAQ. CDR3 sequence (DNA): TGTGCCAGCACCCGAAGCGGGGGGGCCAGCAATGAGCAGTTCTTC. Translated: CASTRSGGASNEQFF.

J is TRBJ2-5 and V is TRBV7-6, with a weak D call TRBD2 (7 bases). V was clipped by 0 bases and J by 5 bases, with 13 bases between them. The germline V gene encodes CDR1 SGHVS and CDR2 FNYEAQ. This CDR3 contains 15 residues. CDR3 sequence: CASSLAGGVWETQYF. The DNA of the CDR3 is TGTGCCAGCAGCTTAGCAGGGGGGGTTTGGGAGACCCAGTACTTC.

The chain employs TRBV19 and TRBJ2-2; D is unresolved. Trimming took off 4 bases at V and 5 bases at J, with 8 bases between the two ends. Germline values: CDR1 LNHDA, CDR2 SQIVND (reference sequence). The length of the CDR3 is 13 residues. The chain's CDR3 is CASSKTSTGELFF. CDR3 DNA: TGTGCCAGTAGTAAAACAAGTACCGGGGAGCTGTTTTTT.

The genes are TRBV13 and TRBJ2-5; D ambiguous. Trimming took 1 base from V and 4 from J, leaving 10 bases between them. The CDR3 has 14 amino acids. Looked up from germline, CDR1 is PRHDT and CDR2 is FYEKMQ (reference sequence). CDR3 region: CASSLAGTRETQYF. The DNA of the CDR3 is TGTGCCAGCAGCTTAGCGGGTACGCGAGAGACCCAGTACTTC.

This clone has at least ten counts. The chain couples TRBV4-1 to TRBJ1-2; a possible D gene is TRBD1 (5 bases). The germline V gene has CDR1 MGHRA and CDR2 YSYEKL. The CDR3 totals 13 residues. With 4 bases removed from V and 6 bases from J, the gap between germline ends came to 12 bases. In DNA, the CDR3 is TGCGCCAGCAGCCCGGGACTTGATCATGGCTACACCTTC. Translation: CASSPGLDHGYTF.

The chain has TRBV15 and TRBJ2-5; TRBD1 matches at 9 bases. With 7 bases clipped from V and 3 bases from J, the junction kept 3 bases outside the gene matches. CDR3 length equals 13 residues. Germline CDR1 is LNHNV and CDR2 is YYDKDF (reference sequence). CDR3 nucleotide sequence: TGTGCCACCACTGGGGACAGGGAAGAGACCCAGTACTTC. Protein: CATTGDREETQYF.

CDR3 bases: TGTGCCAGCAGCCCCTTGACCAGCGGCGAGACCCAGTACTTC. Protein sequence: CASSPLTSGETQYF. The chain employs TRBV3-1 (or the pseudogene TRBV3-2) and TRBJ2-5, with a tentative D call TRBD2 (5 bases). Per germline, CDR1 LGHDT and CDR2 YNNKEL (reference sequence). Trimming shortened V by 4 bases and J by 5 bases, and 14 bases separated the two germline ends. This CDR3 is 14 amino acids long.

The gene calls are TRBV12-3 or TRBV12-4 and TRBJ1-2, with 9 bases fitting TRBD1. This CDR3 comprises 13 residues. J lost 7 bases, V lost 6 bases, and 6 bases had no gene match. Here the CDR3 DNA reads TGTGCCAGCAGCACAAGACAGGGGGGTGGCTACACCTTC. Translated, it gives CASSTRQGGGYTF.

The V call is TRBV28, the J call TRBJ1-2; TRBD1 aligns across 10 bases. CDR3 length equals 14 residues. Unmatched junction bases numbered 6, after V lost 9 bases and J lost 2 bases. The germline V gene has CDR1 MDHEN and CDR2 SYDVKM. CDR3 coding DNA: TGTGCCAGTACCGGGACAGGGGCCAACTATGGCTACACCTTC. The encoded protein is CASTGTGANYGYTF.

The V call is TRBV6-1, the J call TRBJ1-5, with 9 bases matching TRBD1. Per the germline V gene, CDR1 is MNHNS and CDR2 is SASEGT. CDR3 size: 14 residues. Losses at the gene ends were 1 base for V and 11 bases for J; bases not matched to a gene: 6. In DNA form, the CDR3 reads TGTGCCAGCAGTGAAGTGGGGACAGGGCACACCCAGCATTTT. It specifies CASSEVGTGHTQHF.

V is TRBV19 and J is TRBJ1-1; the D gene is possibly TRBD1 (5 bases). With 6 bases removed from V and 4 bases from J, the gap between germline ends came to 9 bases. The CDR3 has 12 amino acids. Looked up from germline, CDR1 is LNHDA and CDR2 is SQIVND (reference sequence). The CDR3 sequence: CASSQGFTEAFF. The DNA for the CDR3 is TGTGCCAGTAGCCAGGGCTTCACTGAAGCTTTCTTT.

V gene TRBV2 combines with J gene TRBJ1-5; 12 nucleotides match TRBD1. Germline V CDR1 and CDR2: SNHLY, FYNNEI. The CDR3 loop spans 16 amino acids. Trimming at V came to 6 bases and at J to 2 bases, leaving 5 bases not matched to a gene. As DNA, the CDR3 is TGTGCCAGCAGCGCCGGGACAGGGGGCGGCAATCAGCCCCAGCATTTT. Translated, it gives CASSAGTGGGNQPQHF.

The rearrangement uses TRBV20-1 and TRBJ2-6; D not certain. The germline V and J ends were trimmed by 3 bases and 2 bases, with 11 bases remaining between them. The germline gives CDR1 DFQATT, CDR2 SNEGSKA (reference sequence). The CDR3 runs to 15 residues. CDR3 sequence reads: CSASVGGAGANVLTF. The CDR3 nucleotides read TGCAGTGCTAGTGTCGGCGGAGCTGGGGCCAACGTCCTGACTTTC.

V usage is TRBV7-2 and J usage is TRBJ1-5; TRBD1 matches 10 bases. Germline trimming cut 7 bases from V and 7 bases from J; bases unmatched to any gene: 10. CDR1 and CDR2 from the germline V gene are SGHTA and FQGNSA. This CDR3 contains 15 residues. DNA for the CDR3: TGTGCCAGCACGTGGACAGGGGGGGTGATCCAGCCCCAGCATTTT. Translation gives CASTWTGGVIQPQHF.

The rearrangement joins TRBV21-1 to TRBJ2-7; the table's D gene call, TRBD1, was not cross checked with the DNA. TRBV21-1 is a recognized pseudogene. This CDR3 has 13 residues. The CDR3 DNA is TGTGCCAGCGACAGACAGGGCCGCTACGAGCAGTACTTC. Translated, it gives CASDRQGRYEQYF.

CDR3 DNA: TGTGCCAGCAGTTTAGAGATTGGGGGCGGGAATCAGCCCCAGCATTTT. This encodes CASSLEIGGGNQPQHF. The V call is TRBV28, the J call TRBJ1-5, with a tentative D call TRBD1 (6 bases). CDR1 is MDHEN and CDR2 is SYDVKM in the germline V gene. V shed 2 bases and J shed 4 bases, with 15 bases lying between them. This CDR3 is built from 16 residues.

J is TRBJ1-5 and V is TRBV5-4, with D possibly TRBD1 on 5 matching bases. Trimming removed 0 bases from V and 7 bases from J, with 11 bases in between. Germline lookup yields CDR1 SGHNT and CDR2 YYREEE (reference sequence). This CDR3 spans 14 amino acids. The CDR3 DNA is TGTGCCAGCAGCTTGGCTGGGGGAGGCCAGCCCCAGCATTTT. Amino acid sequence: CASSLAGGGQPQHF.

The chain couples TRBV5-1 to TRBJ1-1; D remains ambiguous. Germline lookup yields CDR1 SGHRS and CDR2 YFSETQ. The CDR3 is 13 amino acids. V was pared by 4 bases and J by 4 bases, with 11 bases between. Here the CDR3 DNA reads TGCGCCAGCAGCCTTTGGGGAGTCACTGAAGCTTTCTTT. This gives the protein CASSLWGVTEAFF.

The rearrangement uses TRBV29-1 and TRBJ2-7; D perhaps matches TRBD2 (6 bases). The V end was cut by 4 bases, the J end by 4 bases, with 14 bases between. The germline gives CDR1 SQVTM, CDR2 ANQGSEA. This CDR3 contains 13 residues. Here the CDR3 DNA reads TGCAGCGTTGTCGGCGGGGTAAGGTACGAGCAGTACTTC. Amino acid sequence: CSVVGGVRYEQYF.

The chain carries TRBV6-5 and TRBJ1-4; D remains ambiguous. With 8 bases removed from V and 6 bases from J, the gap between germline ends came to 7 bases. Per the germline V gene, CDR1 is MNHEY and CDR2 is SVGAGI. The CDR3 loop spans 11 amino acids. Here the CDR3 reads CASGPHEKLFF. In nucleotides, the CDR3 is TGTGCCAGCGGGCCCCATGAAAAACTGTTTTTT.

The V gene is TRBV7-9, the J gene TRBJ1-4; TRBD1 is a possible D gene (6 bases). The ends were cut back, 3 bases at V and 8 bases at J, with 16 bases in the middle. This CDR3 is built from 15 residues. Germline V gene lookup returns CDR1 SEHNR and CDR2 FQNEAQ (reference sequence). The CDR3 DNA follows: TGTGCCAGCAGCTTGCCGCAGGGGCCAAACGAAAAACTGTTTTTT. Amino acids: CASSLPQGPNEKLFF.

This clone has a single count. In DNA, the CDR3 is TGCAGCGTTGACAGATCTTCTGGTGGTGGGGAGCTGTTTTTT. Translating gives CSVDRSSGGGELFF. This sequence joins TRBV29-1 and TRBJ2-2; D not certain. The CDR3 totals 14 residues. CDR1 and CDR2 from the germline V gene are SQVTM and ANQGSEA. Trimming stripped 3 bases from V and 8 bases from J, with 16 bases between.

The chain has TRBV4-2 and TRBJ2-3; 10 positions agree with TRBD2. CDR1 and CDR2 (germline): LGHNA, YNFKEQ. The CDR3 extends over 16 amino acids. Germline trimming cut 4 bases from V and 2 bases from J; bases unmatched to any gene: 6. CDR3 sequence: CASSPRTSGYTDTQYF. The CDR3 DNA is TGTGCCAGCAGCCCTAGGACTAGCGGCTACACAGATACGCAGTATTTT.

The rearrangement joins TRBV20-1 to TRBJ1-1; 7 positions agree with TRBD1. Looked up from germline, CDR1 is DFQATT and CDR2 is SNEGSKA (reference sequence). The J segment lost 6 bases and the V segment lost 6 bases, leaving 4 bases of the junction unmatched. The CDR3 contains 11 residues. The CDR3 coding sequence is TGCAGTGCCCTTGACAGGGCTGAAGCTTTCTTT. Amino acid sequence: CSALDRAEAFF.

This clone has a single count. The chain uses TRBV18 and TRBJ2-3, with 9 positions matching TRBD1. The CDR3 runs 16 residues. Trimming at V came to 3 bases and at J to 2 bases, leaving 6 bases not matched to a gene. From germline, CDR1 is KGHSH and CDR2 LQKENI. In nucleotides, the CDR3 is TGTGCCAGCTCACCTACAGGGGGCTTAAACACAGATACGCAGTATTTT. It is translated as CASSPTGGLNTDTQYF.

This rearrangement joins TRBV19 to TRBJ2-5, with 9 bases that match TRBD2. The V segment lost 8 bases and the J segment 7 bases; nucleotides outside the gene matches: 8. The germline V gene has CDR1 LNHDA and CDR2 SQIVND (reference sequence). The CDR3 is 13 residues long. The CDR3 sequence: CASGGGARTTQYF. CDR3 bases: TGTGCCAGTGGCGGGGGGGCTAGGACGACCCAGTACTTC.

The chain combines TRBV10-3 with TRBJ2-7; 7 bases line up with TRBD2. Looked up from germline, CDR1 is ENHRY and CDR2 is SYGVKD. V gave up 7 bases and J gave up 7 bases; unmatched junction bases: 13. The CDR3 runs to 14 residues. The CDR3 here is CAINRASGEGEQYF. CDR3 nucleotide sequence: TGTGCCATCAATAGGGCTAGCGGCGAGGGGGAGCAGTACTTC.

V and J are TRBV19 and TRBJ2-5, with a tentative D call TRBD2 (7 bases). Germline V gene lookup returns CDR1 LNHDA and CDR2 SQIVND (reference sequence). The CDR3 runs 15 residues. Trimming shortened V by 5 bases and J by 4 bases, and 17 bases separated the two germline ends. CDR3 bases: TGTGCCAGTAGTGGTGTTTGGGGGGGCGGAGAGACCCAGTACTTC. It codes for CASSGVWGGGETQYF. The full variable domain, with the rest looked up from reference TRBV19 and TRBJ2-5, is DGGITQSPKYLFRKEGQNVTLSCEQNLNHDAMYWYRQDPGQGLRLIYYSQIVNDFQKGDIAEGYSVSREKKESFPLTVTSAQKNPTAFYLCASSGVWGGGETQYFGPGTRLLVL.

This clone is a singleton in its sample. The chain couples TRBV21-1 to TRBJ1-5; TRBD1 is the table's D call, not checked against the DNA. TRBV21-1 is described as a pseudogene. CDR3 length: 14 amino acids. The CDR3, as DNA: TGTGCCAGCCAGGCTATCTCCCTTAATCAGCCCCAGCATTTT. Translating gives CASQAISLNQPQHF.